One sample yielded the 28 T cell receptor beta chains listed below, sequenced in a study of blood T cells in healthy people across ages. A sample-barcoded 5' primer and a J-beta primer mix were used in a second PCR of roughly 7 to 11 cycles. MiXCR, applied by TCRdb to the 5' RACE reads, yields one record per CDR3 protein. The table includes 1.5 million to 2 million distinct CDR3 sequences, under 30% detected once. Specimen: blood. The source is a woman in her twenties or thirties in good health.

This clonotype has a handful of counts. The rearrangement uses TRBV9 and TRBJ1-6; D perhaps matches TRBD1 (6 bases). The V gene's germline CDR1 is SGDLS and CDR2 YYNGEE. CDR3 size: 15 residues. Trimming shortened V by 0 bases and J by 9 bases, and 13 bases separated the two germline ends. CDR3 sequence reads: CASSVDGGGGSPLHF. As DNA, the CDR3 is TGTGCCAGCAGCGTAGATGGGGGCGGAGGTTCACCCCTCCACTTT.

The chain has TRBV4-3 and TRBJ2-1; TRBD2 aligns across 14 bases. Germline lookup yields CDR1 LGHNA and CDR2 YSLEER. J gave up 8 bases and V 3 bases, and 6 bases lay outside the gene matches. The CDR3 runs to 16 residues. The CDR3 spells CASSQGTSGSFHEQFF. The DNA for the CDR3 is TGCGCCAGCAGCCAGGGGACTAGCGGGAGCTTTCATGAGCAGTTCTTC.

This clonotype was counted only a few times. The chain carries TRBV5-1 and TRBJ2-1, with D possibly TRBD2 on 5 matching bases. Germline-derived CDR1 and CDR2 are SGHRS and YFSETQ. V was shortened by 1 base and J by 10 bases, with 15 bases between the two germline ends. The CDR3 is made up of 14 amino acids. The CDR3 region has the DNA TGCGCCAGCAGCTTGAACGGACTCCCAGTGGAGCAGTTCTTC. It codes for CASSLNGLPVEQFF.

There are a few counts of this clonotype. This rearrangement joins TRBV29-1 to TRBJ2-7; 11 bases fit TRBD1. Germline V CDR1 and CDR2: SQVTM, ANQGSEA. This CDR3 spans 14 amino acids. V trimming: 4 bases; J trimming: 7 bases; junction bases outside the gene matches: 9. In DNA, the CDR3 is TGCAGCGTTGGGCCCGGACAGGGGGCGAGGGAGCAGTACTTC. Translation: CSVGPGQGAREQYF.

There are a few counts of this clonotype. The chain couples TRBV5-1 to TRBJ1-2, with D possibly matching TRBD1 (6 bases). The CDR3 runs 14 residues. The V and J ends lost 5 bases and 8 bases respectively, with 19 bases between them. Germline V gives CDR1 SGHRS, CDR2 YFSETQ. In DNA form, the CDR3 reads TGCGCCAGCAGACCGGCACAGGGAGTTGGGGGCTACACCTTC. Its protein product is CASRPAQGVGGYTF.

The chain employs TRBV5-1 and TRBJ2-3; TRBD2 matches 8 bases. The V gene end was trimmed by 1 base and the J gene end by 4 bases; junction bases not matched to a gene: 8. There are 16 residues in the CDR3. Germline V gene lookup returns CDR1 SGHRS and CDR2 YFSETQ. CDR3 sequence: CASSLMSGGPSDTQYF. CDR3 DNA sequence: TGCGCCAGCAGCTTGATGTCGGGGGGGCCGTCAGATACGCAGTATTTT.

This clonotype has more than one count but fewer than ten. The genes are TRBV6-1 and TRBJ2-7; 13 bases are a match to TRBD2. CDR1 is MNHNS and CDR2 is SASEGT in the germline V gene. V lost 4 bases and J lost 0; bases outside the gene matches: 9. This CDR3 is 18 amino acids long. The CDR3 loop is CASSVGLAGDLVSYEQYF. The DNA of the CDR3 is TGTGCCAGCAGTGTAGGACTAGCGGGGGACCTAGTCTCCTACGAGCAGTACTTC.

A note on this clonotype: A much larger clone lies a single base off, so this may be a read error. The chain is built from TRBV5-1 and TRBJ1-1; possible D gene TRBD1, 6 bases. V dropped 4 bases and J dropped 2 bases, with 9 bases sitting between them. The CDR3 sequence is 13 residues long. Germline CDR1 reads SGHRS; CDR2 reads YFSETQ. The CDR3 region has the DNA TGCGCCAGCAGCCCGGGACATAACACTGAAGCTTTCTTT. Translating it yields CASSPGHNTEAFF.

The gene calls are TRBV7-2 and TRBJ2-7, with 8 bases aligning to TRBD2. V was pared by 3 bases and J by 3 bases, with 7 bases of the junction left unmatched. Germline lookup yields CDR1 SGHTA and CDR2 FQGNSA. CDR3 length: 15 amino acids. The CDR3 is CASSFDPGTSYEQYF. Here the CDR3 DNA reads TGTGCCAGCAGCTTTGATCCCGGGACTAGCTACGAGCAGTACTTC.

This clonotype was seen at least ten times. The CDR3 sequence is CASSKDRGIVNGYTF. The DNA for the CDR3 is TGTGCCAGCAGTAAGGACAGGGGAATTGTGAATGGCTACACCTTC. The V gene is TRBV6-5, the J gene TRBJ1-2, with TRBD1 matching over 9 bases. This CDR3 contains 15 residues. V was pared by 5 bases and J by 6 bases, with 10 bases of the junction left unmatched. From germline, CDR1 is MNHEY and CDR2 SVGAGI.

This clonotype was observed a few times. The rearrangement joins TRBV10-2 to TRBJ2-2; D is unclear. Trimming stripped 6 bases from V and 3 bases from J, with 14 bases between. Looked up from germline, CDR1 is WSHSY and CDR2 is SAAADI. The CDR3 runs to 15 residues. This chain's CDR3 is CASSTQRGDTGELFF. The CDR3 bases are TGCGCCAGCAGCACACAAAGAGGAGACACCGGGGAGCTGTTTTTT.

The gene calls are TRBV28 and TRBJ2-4, with a weak D call TRBD2 (6 bases). Trimming removed 4 bases at V and 6 bases at J, with 10 bases between. Germline V lookup: CDR1 MDHEN, CDR2 SYDVKM. CDR3 length equals 13 residues. The CDR3 DNA is TGTGCCAGCAGTTATGGGAGGAGAAACATTCAGTACTTC. It codes for CASSYGRRNIQYF.

The V gene is TRBV7-9, the J gene TRBJ1-2; tentatively, D is TRBD1 (5 bases). The CDR3 length is 17 residues. Germline V CDR1 and CDR2: SEHNR, FQNEAQ (reference sequence). Trimming stripped 5 bases from V and 8 bases from J, with 27 bases between. As DNA, the CDR3 is TGTGCCAGCAGCCCTTCCGAGGGGCAGGGAGGTGGCCAGGGCTACACCTTC. This encodes CASSPSEGQGGGQGYTF.

This clonotype was counted only a few times. This chain links TRBV4-3 with TRBJ1-1; TRBD1 aligns across 9 bases. Germline V lookup: CDR1 LGHNA, CDR2 YSLEER. With 6 bases clipped from V and 1 base from J, the junction kept 6 bases outside the gene matches. The CDR3 totals 15 residues. The CDR3 sequence: CASSQTGGANTEAFF. CDR3 nucleotides: TGCGCCAGCAGTCAAACAGGGGGCGCGAACACTGAAGCTTTCTTT.

Comments on this clonotype: One junction end does not reproduce the germline sequence, and a read error may be involved. The CDR3 loop is CSARDLQTRYF. For the CDR3, the DNA is TGCAGTGCTAGAGATCTTCAGACCCGGTACTTC. This chain uses TRBV20-1 with TRBJ2-5; no clear D gene. This CDR3 spans 11 amino acids. Germline V gene lookup returns CDR1 DFQATT and CDR2 SNEGSKA (reference sequence).

This clonotype appeared many times. This chain links TRBV29-1 with TRBJ2-7; TRBD2 is a possible D gene (5 bases). CDR1 SQVTM and CDR2 ANQGSEA come from the germline V gene. The CDR3 covers 13 residues. V was pared by 4 bases and J by 2 bases, with 12 bases between. CDR3 amino acids: CSVAGGPPYEQYF. In DNA form, the CDR3 reads TGCAGCGTTGCTGGCGGGCCGCCCTACGAGCAGTACTTC.

This chain connects TRBV4-3 to TRBJ2-7; TRBD1 is a possible D gene (6 bases). CDR3 length equals 13 residues. V dropped 6 bases and J dropped 5 bases, with 14 bases sitting between them. Looked up from germline, CDR1 is LGHNA and CDR2 is YSLEER. The CDR3 DNA is TGCGCCAGCAGTCAGGGGTATTCGAACGAGCAGTACTTC. Amino acid sequence: CASSQGYSNEQYF.

This clonotype appeared many times. V gene TRBV20-1 combines with J gene TRBJ1-6; 11 bases match TRBD1. CDR1 DFQATT and CDR2 SNEGSKA come from the germline V gene (reference sequence). The CDR3 has 14 amino acids. J lost 12 bases, V lost 4 bases, and 8 bases had no gene match. This CDR3 is CSAKPGQGVGPLHF. The CDR3 coding sequence is TGCAGTGCTAAACCGGGACAGGGGGTAGGACCCCTCCACTTT.

Worth noting for this clonotype: The junction differs from germline at one of its ends, possibly a read error. The rearrangement joins TRBV7-2 to TRBJ2-1; D unresolved. The CDR3 runs to 14 residues. The germline CDR1 and CDR2 sequences are SGHTA and FQGNSA. The CDR3: CASSHGRLDNEQVF. DNA for the CDR3: TGTGCCAGCAGCCACGGACGTCTTGACAATGAGCAGGTCTTC.

This clonotype came up many times. The genes are TRBV20-1 and TRBJ2-5, with TRBD2 identical over 10 bases. The CDR3 covers 14 residues. From germline, CDR1 is DFQATT and CDR2 SNEGSKA (reference sequence). V lost 2 bases to trimming and J lost 6 bases; unmatched junction nucleotides: 6. CDR3 sequence (DNA): TGCAGTGCTAGAAACGGGACTAGCGCCCAGACCCAGTACTTC. This sequence encodes CSARNGTSAQTQYF.

This clonotype was picked up a small number of times. V is TRBV10-3 and J is TRBJ2-6; perhaps TRBD2 as D (5 bases). Germline assignment: CDR1 ENHRY and CDR2 SYGVKD. The length of the CDR3 is 19 residues. The V gene lost 3 bases and the J gene lost 0 bases, with 18 bases spanning the gap. CDR3 sequence reads: CAISDLRGSNSSGANVLTF. The CDR3 coding sequence is TGTGCCATCAGTGACCTACGGGGTTCAAACAGCTCTGGGGCCAACGTCCTGACTTTC.

The chain couples TRBV28 to TRBJ2-4, with 7 bases identical to TRBD1. The V gene's germline CDR1 is MDHEN and CDR2 SYDVKM. With 1 base clipped from V and 1 base from J, the junction kept 7 bases outside the gene matches. The CDR3 loop spans 17 amino acids. CDR3 in amino acids: CASSLYTGDGAKNIQYF. In DNA, the CDR3 is TGTGCCAGCAGTTTATACACAGGGGATGGGGCCAAAAACATTCAGTACTTC.

This chain connects TRBV28 to TRBJ2-5, with D uncertain. The CDR3 runs to 13 residues. V dropped 3 bases and J dropped 4 bases, with 9 bases sitting between them. Germline V CDR1 and CDR2: MDHEN, SYDVKM. CDR3 residues: CASSFGYAETQYF. The DNA for the CDR3 is TGTGCCAGCAGTTTTGGTTACGCAGAGACCCAGTACTTC. Supplemented by reference TRBV28 and TRBJ2-5, the full variable domain reads DVKVTQSSRYLVKRTGEKVFLECVQDMDHENMFWYRQDPGLGLRLIYFSYDVKMKEKGDIPEGYSVSREKKERFSLILESASTNQTSMYLCASSFGYAETQYFGPGTRLLVL.

J is TRBJ2-5 and V is TRBV20-1, with a weak D call TRBD2 (5 bases). The end of the DNA fits TRBJ2-7 better, so the J call may be wrong. Germline V gives CDR1 DFQATT, CDR2 SNEGSKA (reference sequence). There are 15 residues in the CDR3. This chain's CDR3 is CSARGEYGPPYEQYF. The CDR3 nucleotides are TGCAGTGCTAGAGGGGAGTATGGGCCCCCTTACGAGCAGTACTTC.

On this clonotype: An end of the junction differs from the germline gene, which may be a read error. The chain carries TRBV7-8 and TRBJ2-5; D gene unclear. This CDR3 has 15 amino acids. CDR1 is SGHVS and CDR2 is FQNEAQ in the germline V gene. CDR3 bases: TGTACCAGCATCCCAAGGTGGGCGGACCAAGAGACCCAGTACTTC. Residues: CTSIPRWADQETQYF.

This sequence joins TRBV15 and TRBJ2-7; 8 bases map to TRBD2. The V segment lost 3 bases and the J segment 7 bases; nucleotides outside the gene matches: 8. The CDR3 totals 14 residues. Per the germline V gene, CDR1 is LNHNV and CDR2 is YYDKDF (reference sequence). CDR3 DNA: TGTGCCACCAGCAGGCGGGGGGATTACAATGAGCAGTACTTC. Translated, it gives CATSRRGDYNEQYF. Combining the CDR3 with reference TRBV15 and TRBJ2-7 gives the whole variable domain DAMVIQNPRYQVTQFGKPVTLSCSQTLNHNVMYWYQQKSSQAPKLLFHYYDKDFNNEADTPDNFQSRRPNTSFCFLDIRSPGLGDTAMYLCATSRRGDYNEQYFGPGTRLTVT.

This clonotype occurred a few times. V is TRBV14 and J is TRBJ2-1; tentative D call: TRBD1 (5 bases). The CDR3 has 16 residues. Trimming took off 4 bases at V and 3 bases at J, with 16 bases between the two ends. Germline CDR1 and CDR2: SGHDN and FVKESK. The CDR3 bases are TGTGCCAGCAGCCGATCGTCCAGGGCATTCTACAATGAGCAGTTCTTC. Amino acid sequence: CASSRSSRAFYNEQFF.

This clonotype was counted at least ten times. The chain combines TRBV6-5 with TRBJ2-1, with D possibly being TRBD2 (6 bases). CDR1 and CDR2 (germline): MNHEY, SVGAGI. This CDR3 region has 13 residues. The V end was cut by 5 bases, the J end by 7 bases, with 12 bases between. DNA of the CDR3: TGTGCCAGCAGTGGGACTCGCCGTAATGAGCAGTTCTTC. Translated, it gives CASSGTRRNEQFF.